The 26 T cell receptor beta chains given below trace back to one sample, sequenced in a study of memory CD4+ T cells and cytomegalovirus serostatus. Single viable CD3+CD4+CD8-CD45RO+ cells were sorted as the memory CD4+ T cells. Using immunoSEQ multiplex PCR, the repertoire was profiled, and TCRdb retains in-frame clones only, with some absent. The sample lists approximately 45,000 clones, 79% occurring once. The sample consisted of memory CD4+ T cells from blood. The receptors here all came from an adult in good health and CMV-seronegative.

This chain connects TRBV5-1 to TRBJ2-1, with 10 bases that match TRBD2. Germline loops: CDR1 SGHRS, CDR2 YFSETQ. This CDR3 region has 19 residues. Unmatched junction bases numbered 12, after V lost 2 bases and J lost 1 base. DNA of the CDR3: TGCGCCAGCAGCTTTCGGGGGCTAGCGGGAGAAGGGTCCTACAATGAGCAGTTCTTC. Translation: CASSFRGLAGEGSYNEQFF.

The rearrangement joins TRBV29-1 to TRBJ2-5, with D tentatively TRBD2 (6 bases). The CDR3 is 13 residues long. The germline V and J ends were trimmed by 6 bases and 9 bases, with 20 bases remaining between them. In germline, CDR1 is SQVTM, CDR2 ANQGSEA. The CDR3 coding sequence is TGCAGCGTAGTTGACGGGACCCCGGGGGCCCAGTACTTC. Translated, it gives CSVVDGTPGAQYF.

This chain links TRBV6-6 with TRBJ2-2; D unclear. V gave up 2 bases and J gave up 7 bases, with 17 bases separating them. In germline, CDR1 is MNHNY, CDR2 SVGAGI (reference sequence). The CDR3 runs to 16 residues. CDR3 loop: CASSYPQRQRGGELFF. CDR3 in DNA: TGTGCCAGCAGTTACCCACAAAGACAAAGAGGCGGGGAGCTGTTTTTT.

The chain uses TRBV6-6 and TRBJ2-7; 12 bases line up with TRBD1. Looked up from germline, CDR1 is MNHNY and CDR2 is SVGAGI (reference sequence). V trimming: 7 bases; J trimming: 1 base; junction bases outside the gene matches: 8. This CDR3 has 16 amino acids. CDR3 sequence reads: CASKYSGQGASYEQYF. CDR3 nucleotides: TGTGCCAGCAAATACTCGGGACAGGGGGCTTCCTACGAGCAGTACTTC.

This clone has a handful of counts. The V and J genes are TRBV27 and TRBJ2-7; maybe TRBD2 (7 bases). V dropped 3 bases and J dropped 11 bases, with 14 bases sitting between them. This CDR3 region has 12 residues. The germline V gene encodes CDR1 MNHEY and CDR2 SMNVEV (reference sequence). CDR3 sequence (DNA): TGTGCCAGCAGTTTCGGCGGGGGCCCGGAGTACTTC. Encoded protein: CASSFGGGPEYF.

This clone is a singleton in its sample. This rearrangement joins TRBV2 to TRBJ2-3; D possibly corresponds to TRBD1 (5 bases). Trimming left V 4 bases short and J 4 bases short, with 9 bases between. Per germline, CDR1 SNHLY and CDR2 FYNNEI. The CDR3 sequence is 13 residues long. Here the CDR3 DNA reads TGTGCCAGCAGTGGCCAGGGCGCAGATACGCAGTATTTT. It codes for CASSGQGADTQYF.

This clone was observed once. The rearrangement uses TRBV6-4 and TRBJ2-2, with a weak D call TRBD1 (5 bases). Trimming shortened V by 6 bases and J by 4 bases, and 12 bases separated the two germline ends. This CDR3 comprises 14 residues. Germline V gene data show CDR1 as MRHNA and CDR2 as SNTAGT. CDR3 amino acids: CASRAGLRTGELFF. The DNA for the CDR3 is TGTGCCAGCAGAGCAGGGTTGCGCACCGGGGAGCTGTTTTTT.

This sequence joins TRBV7-2 and TRBJ1-1; maybe TRBD1 (5 bases). The CDR3 loop spans 13 amino acids. Germline CDR1 is SGHTA and CDR2 is FQGNSA. V was shortened by 1 base and J by 3 bases, with 6 bases between the two germline ends. The CDR3 reads CASSLGGDTEAFF. The CDR3 bases are TGTGCCAGCAGCTTAGGGGGGGACACTGAAGCTTTCTTT.

The rearrangement links TRBV4-1 to TRBJ1-1, with D unresolved. V was trimmed by 1 base and J by 1 base, leaving 13 bases between them. CDR1 is MGHRA and CDR2 is YSYEKL in the germline V gene. This CDR3 spans 16 amino acids. The CDR3 DNA follows: TGCGCCAGCAGCCAAGTCCTCCACCTCAGGAACACTGAAGCTTTCTTT. This sequence encodes CASSQVLHLRNTEAFF.

As DNA, the CDR3 is TGCAGCGTTGACGGACTAGCGGGAGGAACAGATACGCAGTATTTT. It yields the protein CSVDGLAGGTDTQYF. The V and J genes are TRBV29-1 and TRBJ2-3; TRBD2 aligns across 14 bases. The ends lost 3 bases at V and 3 bases at J; junction bases unmatched: 2. CDR3 length equals 15 residues. The germline V gene has CDR1 SQVTM and CDR2 ANQGSEA.

By proportion, this clone is medium-sized. The chain links TRBV18 to TRBJ1-1; weak D call: TRBD1 (5 bases). Germline V gene lookup returns CDR1 KGHSH and CDR2 LQKENI. The CDR3 is made up of 15 amino acids. Trimming took off 5 bases at V and 6 bases at J, with 19 bases between the two ends. The CDR3 spells CASSFGTDSFAEAFF. CDR3 DNA: TGTGCCAGCTCATTTGGGACGGACTCTTTCGCTGAAGCTTTCTTT.

The chain couples TRBV27 to TRBJ1-1; D may be TRBD1 (6 bases). The CDR3 has 14 amino acids. V was clipped by 6 bases and J by 2 bases, with 13 bases between them. Germline V gives CDR1 MNHEY, CDR2 SMNVEV (reference sequence). The CDR3 loop is CASSQQGPNTEAFF. The CDR3 coding sequence is TGTGCCAGCAGCCAACAGGGCCCCAACACTGAAGCTTTCTTT.

CDR3 nucleotides: TGCGCCAGCCACGACAGCCTCCGGACTAGCGGGCGTGATAACAATGAGCAGTTCTTC. Translating gives CASHDSLRTSGRDNNEQFF. The V gene is TRBV5-1, the J gene TRBJ2-1, with TRBD2 matching 11 bases. This CDR3 has 19 residues. Germline V gives CDR1 SGHRS, CDR2 YFSETQ. V shed 7 bases, J shed 5 bases, and the junction held 20 bases outside the gene matches.

The chain recombines TRBV5-1 with TRBJ2-2, with a possible D match to TRBD2 (6 bases). The CDR3 contains 17 residues. Trimming took off 2 bases at V and 1 base at J, with 15 bases between the two ends. Germline lookup yields CDR1 SGHRS and CDR2 YFSETQ. The DNA of the CDR3 is TGCGCCAGCAGCTTTAGTGGTGGAGGGCAGAACACCGGGGAGCTGTTTTTT. The encoded protein is CASSFSGGGQNTGELFF.

This chain connects TRBV30 to TRBJ1-2; D is unresolved. The CDR3 loop spans 18 amino acids. Trimming took off 8 bases at V and 3 bases at J, with 31 bases between the two ends. CDR1 and CDR2 from the germline V gene are GTSNPN and SVGIG (reference sequence). The CDR3 DNA reads TGTGCCGGGGAACAATGGCTGGGTAGGGAGAGGCTCGACTATGGCTACACCTTC. Amino acid sequence: CAGEQWLGRERLDYGYTF.

The J gene is TRBJ1-2, the V gene TRBV5-1; D is unresolved. The V end lost 4 bases, the J end lost 3 bases, and 10 bases lay between the germline ends. This CDR3 has 13 amino acids. Germline V gene sequence: CDR1 SGHRS, CDR2 YFSETQ. DNA of the CDR3: TGCGCCAGCAGCCACCCCACCGACTATGGCTACACCTTC. Protein sequence: CASSHPTDYGYTF.

A single count supports this clone. V and J are TRBV18 and TRBJ2-7, with 9 positions matching TRBD1. This CDR3 is 14 amino acids long. CDR1 is KGHSH and CDR2 is LQKENI in the germline V gene. Unmatched junction bases numbered 3, after V lost 5 bases and J lost 1 base. In DNA form, the CDR3 reads TGTGCCAGCTCATCGGGACAGGGATCCTACGAGCAGTACTTC. Translating it yields CASSSGQGSYEQYF.

The CDR3 sequence: CAISEKELAEAFF. CDR3 DNA sequence: TGTGCCATCAGTGAGAAGGAACTGGCTGAAGCTTTCTTT. The gene calls are TRBV10-3 and TRBJ1-1; D is unresolved. In germline, CDR1 is ENHRY, CDR2 SYGVKD. CDR3 length: 13 amino acids. Between the trimmed V and J ends, which lost 2 bases and 6 bases, there was a span of 10 bases.

The chain links TRBV5-5 to TRBJ1-5, with 7 bases fitting TRBD1. V was clipped by 0 bases and J by 7 bases; unmatched bases: 4. The CDR3 is 14 residues long. Germline loops: CDR1 SGHKS, CDR2 YYEKEE (reference sequence). CDR3 coding DNA: TGTGCCAGCAGCTTGGAGGCAGGGGGACAGCCCCAGCATTTT. It is translated as CASSLEAGGQPQHF.

The V gene is TRBV7-9, the J gene TRBJ1-6, with 9 bases that match TRBD1. CDR1 is SEHNR, CDR2 FQNEAQ, per germline (reference sequence). There are 15 residues in the CDR3. With V trimmed by 2 bases and J by 9 bases, 5 bases remained unmatched. CDR3 in amino acids: CASSLTGTGTSPLHF. The CDR3, as DNA: TGTGCCAGCAGCTTAACCGGGACAGGGACTTCACCCCTCCACTTT.

The rearrangement links TRBV10-3 to TRBJ1-1, with 7 bases matching TRBD1. CDR1 is ENHRY, CDR2 SYGVKD, per germline. The CDR3 consists of 16 residues. V shed 6 bases, J shed 4 bases, and the junction held 14 bases outside the gene matches. CDR3 DNA sequence: TGTGCCATCAGGCCAGGAGGGGGCAGCCTGATCACTGAAGCTTTCTTT. This translates into CAIRPGGGSLITEAFF.

This chain links TRBV7-2 with TRBJ2-1; D is possibly TRBD2 (5 bases). Germline CDR1 and CDR2: SGHTA and FQGNSA. V was shortened by 5 bases and J by 0 bases, with 11 bases between the two germline ends. The CDR3 consists of 15 residues. CDR3 protein: CASSLGESSYNEQFF. Here the CDR3 DNA reads TGTGCCAGCAGCCTCGGGGAAAGCTCCTACAATGAGCAGTTCTTC. Full variable domain (outside the CDR3, taken from reference TRBV7-2 and TRBJ2-1): GAGVSQSPSNKVTEKGKDVELRCDPISGHTALYWYRQSLGQGLEFLIYFQGNSAPDKSGLPSDRFSAERTGGSVSTLTIQRTQQEDSAVYLCASSLGESSYNEQFFGPGTRLTVL.

V is TRBV5-6 and J is TRBJ2-5; D not certain. V dropped 4 bases and J dropped 2 bases, with 12 bases sitting between them. CDR3 length: 14 residues. Germline CDR1 SGHDT, CDR2 YYEEEE. CDR3 nucleotides: TGTGCCAGCAGCGCCGACATGAGGCAAGAGACCCAGTACTTC. It codes for CASSADMRQETQYF.

This clone is medium-sized (0.01 to 0.1%) within its sample. The V gene is TRBV27, the J gene TRBJ1-1, with D uncertain. CDR1 is MNHEY and CDR2 is SMNVEV in the germline V gene (reference sequence). The CDR3 is made up of 16 amino acids. Deletions cut 3 bases from V and 0 bases from J, with 14 bases between. The CDR3 DNA sequence: TGTGCCAGCAGTTTCCGGGGTATCGGCATGAACACTGAAGCTTTCTTT. Protein: CASSFRGIGMNTEAFF.

This chain uses TRBV5-8 with TRBJ1-5; D not resolved. The germline V and J ends were trimmed by 0 bases and 3 bases, with 10 bases remaining between them. CDR1 SGHTS and CDR2 YDEGEE come from the germline V gene. The CDR3 has 15 amino acids. CDR3 in amino acids: CASSLGREFNQPQHF. The CDR3 DNA reads as TGTGCCAGCAGCTTGGGTAGGGAATTCAATCAGCCCCAGCATTTT. Complete variable domain (other parts from reference TRBV5-8 and TRBJ1-5): EAGVTQSPTHLIKTRGQQATLRCSPISGHTSVYWYQQALGLGLQFLLWYDEGEERNRGNFPPRFSGRQFPNYSSELNVNALELEDSALYLCASSLGREFNQPQHFGDGTRLSIL.

The genes are TRBV5-1 and TRBJ2-7, with TRBD1 matching 10 bases. The CDR3 runs 14 residues. Trimming at V came to 3 bases and at J to 3 bases, leaving 3 bases not matched to a gene. The germline V gene encodes CDR1 SGHRS and CDR2 YFSETQ. DNA for the CDR3: TGCGCCAGCAGCTCTGACAGGGGGCACTACGAGCAGTACTTC. Its protein product is CASSSDRGHYEQYF. The variable domain in full, completed from reference TRBV5-1 and TRBJ2-7, reads KAGVTQTPRYLIKTRGQQVTLSCSPISGHRSVSWYQQTPGQGLQFLFEYFSETQRNKGNFPGRFSGRQFSNSRSEMNVSTLELGDSALYLCASSSDRGHYEQYFGPGTRLTVT.